The 4 T cell receptor beta chains below all came from one sample that was sequenced in a study of OX40 agonist ivuxolimab in advanced cancers. Sequenced by immunoSEQ multiplex PCR; TCRdb stores in-frame clones only, minus some. In the table there are 55,000 to 80,000 clones, roughly four fifths of which are singletons. Sequencing used CD4+ or CD8+ T cells sorted from blood, obtained in a trial of the OX40 agonist ivuxolimab. Receptors were obtained from an adult with an advanced solid tumor such as melanoma, head and neck, liver or kidney cancer.

The J gene is TRBJ2-1, the V gene TRBV11-1; 16 nucleotides align to TRBD2. The CDR3 loop spans 15 amino acids. V trimming: 5 bases; J trimming: 7 bases; junction bases outside the gene matches: 2. Germline CDR1 is SGHAT and CDR2 is FQDESV (reference sequence). The CDR3, as DNA: TGTGCCAGCAGCCCGGGACTAGCGGGGGGGAATGAGCAGTTCTTC. Translating it yields CASSPGLAGGNEQFF. The entire variable domain, with the rest obtained from reference TRBV11-1 and TRBJ2-1, is as follows: EAEVAQSPRYKITEKSQAVAFWCDPISGHATLYWYRQILGQGPELLVQFQDESVVDDSQLPKDRFSAERLKGVDSTLKIQPAELGDSAMYLCASSPGLAGGNEQFFGPGTRLTVL.

The V call is TRBV5-5, the J call TRBJ1-1; no clear D gene. Germline CDR1 reads SGHKS; CDR2 reads YYEKEE (reference sequence). V was trimmed by 2 bases and J by 0 bases, leaving 8 bases between them. CDR3 length: 14 residues. CDR3 DNA: TGTGCCAGCAGCTTCGGACGGTTGAACACTGAAGCTTTCTTT. It specifies CASSFGRLNTEAFF.

The gene calls are TRBV27 and TRBJ2-7; TRBD1 is a possible D gene (6 bases). The V gene's germline CDR1 is MNHEY and CDR2 SMNVEV (reference sequence). CDR3 length equals 18 residues. Trimming left V 3 bases short and J 2 bases short, with 23 bases between. The CDR3 sequence is CASSFSPKNRDPPYEQYF. In nucleotides, the CDR3 is TGTGCCAGCAGTTTTTCCCCCAAAAACAGGGACCCTCCCTACGAGCAGTACTTC.

The V gene is TRBV6-1, the J gene TRBJ2-2; D remains unclear. Germline-derived CDR1 and CDR2 are MNHNS and SASEGT. CDR3 size: 11 residues. V was shortened by 10 bases and J by 9 bases, with 12 bases between the two germline ends. The CDR3, as DNA: TGTGCCACCGATCGGGCAAGGGAGCTGTTTTTT. Residues: CATDRARELFF.